This is a list of T cell receptor beta chains from one sample in a study of OX40 agonist ivuxolimab in advanced cancers. Produced via immunoSEQ multiplex PCR; TCRdb's table is partial and in-frame only. Among 65,000 to 80,000 clones listed, about 84% were seen once. Sequencing was performed on CD4+ or CD8+ T cells sorted from blood, taken in a trial of the OX40 agonist ivuxolimab. Receptors originate from an adult with an advanced solid tumor such as melanoma, head and neck, liver or kidney cancer. CDR3s include the opening cysteine and the closing phenylalanine or tryptophan. Fields, in order: V gene, D gene, J gene, clone size, CDR3 DNA, CDR3 protein. The D gene is left open where the match is weak. Clone size, where shown, is once, few, many, or a class for clones that have expanded.

v_call: TRBV11-2
d_call: TRBD2
j_call: TRBJ2-7
clone_size: -
cdr3_nt: TGTGCCAGCAGCTTAGTACTAGCGGGAGTCGACGAGCAGTACTTC
cdr3_aa: CASSLVLAGVDEQYF

v_call: TRBV28
d_call: TRBD1
j_call: TRBJ1-2
clone_size: -
cdr3_nt: TGTGCCAGCAGTTCGGGACAGACTAACTATGGCTACACCTTC
cdr3_aa: CASSSGQTNYGYTF

v_call: TRBV11-2
d_call: -
j_call: TRBJ1-1
clone_size: -
cdr3_nt: TGTGCCAGCAGCTCGGTTCGGGGGGACACTGAAGCTTTCTTT
cdr3_aa: CASSSVRGDTEAFF

v_call: TRBV5-1
d_call: -
j_call: TRBJ2-1
clone_size: few
cdr3_nt: TGCGCCAGCAGCTTGGCCTGGGATGAGCAGTTCTTC
cdr3_aa: CASSLAWDEQFF

v_call: TRBV7-7
d_call: -
j_call: TRBJ2-1
clone_size: once
cdr3_nt: TGTGCCAGCAGCCCGGTTGGGGATGAGCAGTTCTTC
cdr3_aa: CASSPVGDEQFF

v_call: TRBV19
d_call: -
j_call: TRBJ1-5
clone_size: -
cdr3_nt: TGTGCCAGTAGCCGCCGGGACATCGAGAATCAGCCCCAGCATTTT
cdr3_aa: CASSRRDIENQPQHF

v_call: TRBV7-3
d_call: -
j_call: TRBJ2-3
clone_size: -
cdr3_nt: TGTGCCAGCAGCTTAACTGGAGGGAGCACAGATACGCAGTATTTT
cdr3_aa: CASSLTGGSTDTQYF

v_call: TRBV9
d_call: -
j_call: TRBJ2-5
clone_size: -
cdr3_nt: TGTGCCAGCAGCTTAACCGGGACTCCCAAAGAGACCCAGTACTTC
cdr3_aa: CASSLTGTPKETQYF

v_call: TRBV14
d_call: -
j_call: TRBJ1-5
clone_size: -
cdr3_nt: TGTGCCAGCAGCCAGTCCGATCAGCCCCAGCATTTT
cdr3_aa: CASSQSDQPQHF

v_call: TRBV28
d_call: TRBD1
j_call: TRBJ1-1
clone_size: -
cdr3_nt: TGTGCCAGCAGCCTGGGACAGGAGGTACTCAGTTTCTTT
cdr3_aa: CASSLGQEVLSFF

v_call: TRBV11-2
d_call: -
j_call: TRBJ2-3
clone_size: -
cdr3_nt: TGTGCCAGCAGCTTAGGGGGACTCCCCGGCACAGATACGCAGTATTTT
cdr3_aa: CASSLGGLPGTDTQYF

v_call: TRBV6-6
d_call: -
j_call: TRBJ1-5
clone_size: -
cdr3_nt: TGTGCCAGCAGGGGGGCGGGGAGCAATCAGCCCCAGCATTTT
cdr3_aa: CASRGAGSNQPQHF

v_call: TRBV13
d_call: TRBD1
j_call: TRBJ2-7
clone_size: -
cdr3_nt: TGTGCCAGCAGCCCCAATCTCCCAGGGGGCGCCTACGAGCAGTACTTC
cdr3_aa: CASSPNLPGGAYEQYF

v_call: TRBV12-2
d_call: -
j_call: TRBJ1-5
clone_size: -
cdr3_nt: TGTGCAAGTCGCTTAGCGGGGAGGAGCAATCAGCCCCAGCATTTT
cdr3_aa: CASRLAGRSNQPQHF

v_call: TRBV5-1
d_call: -
j_call: TRBJ2-5
clone_size: -
cdr3_nt: TGCGCCAGCAGCGTCCGGGACGTAAAAGAGACCCAGTACTTC
cdr3_aa: CASSVRDVKETQYF

v_call: TRBV6-1
d_call: -
j_call: TRBJ2-1
clone_size: -
cdr3_nt: TGTGCCAGCAGTGAATGGGTGAATGAGCAGTTCTTC
cdr3_aa: CASSEWVNEQFF

v_call: TRBV5-1
d_call: -
j_call: TRBJ2-3
clone_size: -
cdr3_nt: TGCGCCAGCAGCTTTGATTACACAGATACGCAGTATTTT
cdr3_aa: CASSFDYTDTQYF

v_call: TRBV7-9
d_call: TRBD1
j_call: TRBJ1-6
clone_size: -
cdr3_nt: TGTGCCAGCAGCGTAATGACAGGGGGGCTTTCACCCCTCCACTTT
cdr3_aa: CASSVMTGGLSPLHF

v_call: TRBV19
d_call: -
j_call: TRBJ2-3
clone_size: -
cdr3_nt: TGTGCCAGTTCCCCGGGAGCCCTGTTCACAGATACGCAGTATTTT
cdr3_aa: CASSPGALFTDTQYF

v_call: TRBV7-2
d_call: -
j_call: TRBJ2-5
clone_size: -
cdr3_nt: TGTGCCAGCAGCTTAACGGAGACCCAGTACTTC
cdr3_aa: CASSLTETQYF

v_call: TRBV9
d_call: TRBD2
j_call: TRBJ2-3
clone_size: -
cdr3_nt: TGTGCCAGCAGCCCAGTAGCGGGAGGCACCACAGATACGCAGTATTTT
cdr3_aa: CASSPVAGGTTDTQYF

v_call: TRBV30
d_call: -
j_call: TRBJ2-2
clone_size: -
cdr3_nt: TGTGCCTGGAAACAGGGTCCGAACACCGGGGAGCTGTTTTTT
cdr3_aa: CAWKQGPNTGELFF

v_call: TRBV6-5
d_call: TRBD1
j_call: TRBJ2-1
clone_size: -
cdr3_nt: TGTGCCTCTCGCGTTCACGGACAGGGGTTCTATGAGCAGTTCTTC
cdr3_aa: CASRVHGQGFYEQFF

v_call: TRBV6-5
d_call: -
j_call: TRBJ1-1
clone_size: -
cdr3_nt: TGTGCCAGCAGTTTATCTACAGATTATGAAGCTTTCTTT
cdr3_aa: CASSLSTDYEAFF

v_call: TRBV11-1
d_call: TRBD2
j_call: TRBJ2-1
clone_size: once
cdr3_nt: TGTGCCAGCAGCTTAGCTAGCGGGGGGAACAATGAGCAGTTCTTC
cdr3_aa: CASSLASGGNNEQFF

v_call: TRBV6-5
d_call: TRBD2
j_call: TRBJ2-2
clone_size: -
cdr3_nt: TGTGCCAGCAGTTTGGGCGGGGGGGCCGCCGGGGAGCTGTTTTTT
cdr3_aa: CASSLGGGAAGELFF

v_call: TRBV19
d_call: TRBD1
j_call: TRBJ2-2
clone_size: -
cdr3_nt: TGTGCCAGTAGTGGACAGGGGGCGGTAGGCACCGGGGAGCTGTTTTTT
cdr3_aa: CASSGQGAVGTGELFF

v_call: TRBV7-9
d_call: TRBD1
j_call: TRBJ1-1
clone_size: -
cdr3_nt: TGTGCCAGCAGCTTCGTGAGACAGGGAGAAACTGAAGCTTTCTTT
cdr3_aa: CASSFVRQGETEAFF

v_call: TRBV5-4
d_call: -
j_call: TRBJ2-7
clone_size: -
cdr3_nt: TGTGCCAGCAGTGGAAGAGGGGCCTACGAGCAGTACTTC
cdr3_aa: CASSGRGAYEQYF

v_call: TRBV5-1
d_call: -
j_call: TRBJ1-2
clone_size: few
cdr3_nt: TGCGCCAGCAGCCTCAGTCCTAACTATGGCTACACCTTC
cdr3_aa: CASSLSPNYGYTF

v_call: TRBV7-6
d_call: TRBD1
j_call: TRBJ1-5
clone_size: once
cdr3_nt: TGTGCCAGCAGCCTACAGGGGAAGGATCAGCCCCAGCATTTT
cdr3_aa: CASSLQGKDQPQHF

v_call: TRBV6-1
d_call: TRBD1
j_call: TRBJ2-1
clone_size: -
cdr3_nt: TGTGCCAGCCGCCCCCGGGACAGGGGTTACAATGAGCAGTTCTTC
cdr3_aa: CASRPRDRGYNEQFF

v_call: TRBV30
d_call: -
j_call: TRBJ2-7
clone_size: -
cdr3_nt: TGTGCCTGGACTCCCGGGACGGCCACCTACGAGCAGTACTTC
cdr3_aa: CAWTPGTATYEQYF

v_call: TRBV28
d_call: -
j_call: TRBJ1-3
clone_size: -
cdr3_nt: TGTGCCAGCAGTTTCGGTGCAAACACCATATATTTT
cdr3_aa: CASSFGANTIYF

v_call: TRBV5-1
d_call: -
j_call: TRBJ1-6
clone_size: medium-sized
cdr3_nt: TGCGCCAGCAGCTTGGGGTCGGGGGATAATTCACCCCTCCACTTT
cdr3_aa: CASSLGSGDNSPLHF

v_call: TRBV4-3
d_call: TRBD2
j_call: TRBJ2-1
clone_size: once
cdr3_nt: TGCGCCAGCAGCCTGCGGACTAGCGGGGCCTACAATGAGCAGTTCTTC
cdr3_aa: CASSLRTSGAYNEQFF

v_call: TRBV6-5
d_call: -
j_call: TRBJ1-4
clone_size: -
cdr3_nt: TGTGCCAGCAGTTACTCAGGCAGGGGAGGTGAAAAACTGTTTTTT
cdr3_aa: CASSYSGRGGEKLFF

v_call: TRBV10-2
d_call: -
j_call: TRBJ1-1
clone_size: -
cdr3_nt: TGCGCCAGTTCGACAGCCATGAACACTGAAGCTTTCTTT
cdr3_aa: CASSTAMNTEAFF

v_call: TRBV7-2
d_call: -
j_call: TRBJ2-7
clone_size: -
cdr3_nt: TGTGCCAGCAGCCCGGAACCGACAGCCTACGAGCAGTACTTC
cdr3_aa: CASSPEPTAYEQYF

v_call: TRBV5-6
d_call: -
j_call: TRBJ1-2
clone_size: -
cdr3_nt: TGTGCCAGCAGCTCTGGACAGCCATCGGACACCTTC
cdr3_aa: CASSSGQPSDTF

v_call: TRBV19
d_call: TRBD2
j_call: TRBJ2-2
clone_size: -
cdr3_nt: TGTGCCAGTAGCCGCCTGGTAGCGGGAGACGGGGAGCTGTTTTTT
cdr3_aa: CASSRLVAGDGELFF

v_call: TRBV19
d_call: -
j_call: TRBJ1-6
clone_size: -
cdr3_nt: TGTGCCAGTAGTATAGGTACCTATAATTCACCCCTCCACTTT
cdr3_aa: CASSIGTYNSPLHF

v_call: TRBV5-1
d_call: -
j_call: TRBJ2-3
clone_size: -
cdr3_nt: TGCGCCAGCAGCTTGCGCCAAACTACTAACACAGATACGCAGTATTTT
cdr3_aa: CASSLRQTTNTDTQYF

v_call: TRBV30
d_call: TRBD1
j_call: TRBJ1-3
clone_size: -
cdr3_nt: TGTGCCTGGAGTGGCGCAGGGGGTGGGGGAAACACCATATATTTT
cdr3_aa: CAWSGAGGGGNTIYF

v_call: TRBV27
d_call: -
j_call: TRBJ1-3
clone_size: -
cdr3_nt: TGTGCCAGCAGTTTACGCAGTGGAAACACCATATATTTT
cdr3_aa: CASSLRSGNTIYF

v_call: TRBV6-5
d_call: -
j_call: TRBJ1-6
clone_size: few
cdr3_nt: TGTGCCAGCAGTGAAACGGCCTGGAATTCACCCCTCCACTTT
cdr3_aa: CASSETAWNSPLHF

v_call: TRBV5-8
d_call: -
j_call: TRBJ1-5
clone_size: -
cdr3_nt: TGTGCCAGCAGCTTGTCCACTGGCAATCAGCCCCAGCATTTT
cdr3_aa: CASSLSTGNQPQHF

v_call: TRBV11-2
d_call: -
j_call: TRBJ1-3
clone_size: -
cdr3_nt: TGTGCCAGCAGCTTAGGCGTAGGAGGGTCTGGAAACACCATATATTTT
cdr3_aa: CASSLGVGGSGNTIYF

v_call: TRBV4-2
d_call: -
j_call: TRBJ1-3
clone_size: -
cdr3_nt: TGTGCCAGCAGCCAAGAATGGGGATTTAACTCTGGAAACACCATATATTTT
cdr3_aa: CASSQEWGFNSGNTIYF

v_call: TRBV11-3
d_call: -
j_call: TRBJ1-2
clone_size: -
cdr3_nt: TGTGCCAGCAGCTTAGGGCTCAATGGCTACACCTTC
cdr3_aa: CASSLGLNGYTF

v_call: TRBV5-4
d_call: TRBD1
j_call: TRBJ1-1
clone_size: once
cdr3_nt: TGTGCCAGCAGCTGGGACAGAAACACTGAAGCTTTCTTT
cdr3_aa: CASSWDRNTEAFF